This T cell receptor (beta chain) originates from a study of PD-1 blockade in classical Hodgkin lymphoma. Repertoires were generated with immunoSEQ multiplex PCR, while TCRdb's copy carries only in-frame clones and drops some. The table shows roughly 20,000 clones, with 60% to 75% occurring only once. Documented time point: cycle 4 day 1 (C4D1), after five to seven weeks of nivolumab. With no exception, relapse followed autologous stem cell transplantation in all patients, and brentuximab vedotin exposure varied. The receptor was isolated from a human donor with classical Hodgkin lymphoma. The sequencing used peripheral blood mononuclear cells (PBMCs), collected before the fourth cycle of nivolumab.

In DNA form, the CDR3 reads TGTGCCAGCAGTTTTTCACTGACCACCGGGGAGCTGTTTTTT. Amino acid sequence: CASSFSLTTGELFF. V and J are TRBV28 and TRBJ2-2; D gene ambiguous. V gave up 3 bases and J gave up 4 bases, with 9 bases separating them. In germline, CDR1 is MDHEN, CDR2 SYDVKM. This CDR3 is built from 14 residues. Full variable domain (rest looked up from reference TRBV28 and TRBJ2-2): DVKVTQSSRYLVKRTGEKVFLECVQDMDHENMFWYRQDPGLGLRLIYFSYDVKMKEKGDIPEGYSVSREKKERFSLILESASTNQTSMYLCASSFSLTTGELFFGEGSRLTVL.